The clone carrying this T cell receptor beta chain has only one observation. What it recognizes is unknown. The data were taken from a study of identical twins. Regarding the study as a whole: When twins shared out-of-frame alpha sequences, those sequences had excess low generation probability.

TCRdb analysed the 5' RACE reads with MiXCR anew, one entry per CDR3 protein. The table has roughly 630,000 distinct CDR3 sequences, roughly 7.1% seen once. The CDR3 runs 18 residues. Per germline, CDR1 KGHSH and CDR2 LQKENI. Trimming cost V 6 bases and J 0 bases; bases outside gene matches: 10. The sample also formed part of further work on yellow fever vaccine responses in identical twins.

This rearrangement joins TRBV18 to TRBJ2-7, with 14 bases that match TRBD2. Sequenced input: PBMCs. The sequence came from a woman aged 18-29 years in good health. In DNA form, the CDR3 reads TGTGCCAGCTCTTCGTGGACTAGCGGGAGGTCACGCTCCTACGAGCAGTACTTC. Its protein product is CASSSWTSGRSRSYEQYF.